What follows are 20 T cell receptor beta chains derived from one specimen sequenced in a study of Tregs in tolerant kidney transplant recipients. Profiling relied on immunoSEQ multiplex PCR, and the TCRdb table lists in-frame clones only, not all of them. The sample comprises about 240,000 clones, about 80% of which are singletons, and 0.5% to 0.65% rests with the top ten. The sample consisted of CD4+ T cells from blood. These receptors came from a human donor in good health.

The J gene is TRBJ2-4, the V gene TRBV6-5; D is perhaps TRBD1 or TRBD2 (5 bases each). Germline values: CDR1 MNHEY, CDR2 SVGAGI. This CDR3 spans 13 amino acids. V was clipped by 2 bases and J by 8 bases, with 10 bases between them. The CDR3 nucleotides read TGTGCCAGCAGTTACCCCGGGACCCACATTCAGTACTTC. It is translated as CASSYPGTHIQYF.

The chain joins TRBV5-4 to TRBJ2-5, with 12 bases matching TRBD2. V was clipped by 5 bases and J by 2 bases; unmatched bases: 4. CDR3 length: 15 amino acids. Germline CDR1 is SGHNT and CDR2 is YYREEE (reference sequence). CDR3 coding DNA: TGTGCCAGCAGGTCCGGGACTAGCGGGCAAGAGACCCAGTACTTC. Amino acids: CASRSGTSGQETQYF.

The chain combines TRBV11-3 with TRBJ2-6; 7 bases agree with TRBD1. Trimming took 5 bases from V and 3 from J; bases not matched to a gene: 4. The germline V gene has CDR1 SGHNT and CDR2 YENEEA. CDR3 size: 15 residues. CDR3 in amino acids: CASSTNRGGANVLTF. In DNA, the CDR3 is TGTGCCAGCAGCACCAACAGGGGTGGGGCCAACGTCCTGACTTTC.

The chain couples TRBV7-9 to TRBJ1-1; 10 bases match TRBD1. The CDR3 sequence is 15 residues long. Germline V lookup: CDR1 SEHNR, CDR2 FQNEAQ (reference sequence). Trimming at V came to 5 bases and at J to 3 bases, leaving 6 bases not matched to a gene. CDR3 coding DNA: TGTGCCAGCAGCAGCCGACAGGGGGCGGACACTGAAGCTTTCTTT. This codes for CASSSRQGADTEAFF.

The gene calls are TRBV9 and TRBJ1-3; 7 nucleotides agree with TRBD1. With V trimmed by 3 bases and J by 4 bases, 7 bases remained unmatched. The CDR3 has 15 residues. CDR1 and CDR2 (germline): SGDLS, YYNGEE. The CDR3 coding sequence is TGTGCCAGCAGCGGCCAGACAGGGAAGGGAAACACCATATATTTT. It specifies CASSGQTGKGNTIYF.

V gene TRBV5-6 combines with J gene TRBJ2-1; no clear D gene. V was cut by 4 bases and J by 0 bases, with 11 bases left in between. CDR3 length: 15 amino acids. The V gene's germline CDR1 is SGHDT and CDR2 YYEEEE. CDR3 protein: CASSPGLSSYNEQFF. In nucleotides, the CDR3 is TGTGCCAGCAGCCCCGGGCTTAGCTCCTACAATGAGCAGTTCTTC.

The V call is TRBV15, the J call TRBJ2-1; 13 bases map to TRBD2. Trimming took 1 base from V and 3 from J; bases not matched to a gene: 9. Germline V gene sequence: CDR1 LNHNV, CDR2 YYDKDF (reference sequence). CDR3 length: 19 amino acids. CDR3 coding DNA: TGTGCCACCAGCAGAGGGACTAGCGGGAGTCGATTGGTCTACAATGAGCAGTTCTTC. Protein sequence: CATSRGTSGSRLVYNEQFF. The full variable domain, in which reference TRBV15 and TRBJ2-1 provide the parts outside the CDR3, is DAMVIQNPRYQVTQFGKPVTLSCSQTLNHNVMYWYQQKSSQAPKLLFHYYDKDFNNEADTPDNFQSRRPNTSFCFLDIRSPGLGDTAMYLCATSRGTSGSRLVYNEQFFGPGTRLTVL.

The genes are TRBV7-6 and TRBJ1-1, with D perhaps TRBD1 (6 bases). CDR3 length equals 15 residues. Trimming took 5 bases from V and 1 from J, leaving 14 bases between them. Germline loops: CDR1 SGHVS, CDR2 FNYEAQ. The CDR3 DNA reads as TGTGCCAGCAGCCTGCGGACAGAGTCGAACACTGAAGCTTTCTTT. Amino acid sequence: CASSLRTESNTEAFF.

The chain links TRBV6-6 to TRBJ1-5; D is undetermined. Per the germline V gene, CDR1 is MNHNY and CDR2 is SVGAGI (reference sequence). The ends were cut back, 2 bases at V and 11 bases at J, with 13 bases in the middle. The CDR3 spans 13 residues. CDR3 sequence (DNA): TGTGCCAGCAGTTACGAAATAGGCCGAACCCAGCATTTT. It translates to CASSYEIGRTQHF.

This clone was found once. The chain combines TRBV14 with TRBJ1-4; no definite D call. This CDR3 contains 15 residues. CDR1 is SGHDN and CDR2 is FVKESK in the germline V gene. V gave up 2 bases and J gave up 3 bases, with 10 bases separating them. This CDR3 is CASSQYGWPNEKLFF. The CDR3 DNA reads as TGTGCCAGCAGCCAATACGGATGGCCTAATGAAAAACTGTTTTTT. Supplemented by reference TRBV14 and TRBJ1-4, the full variable domain reads EAGVTQFPSHSVIEKGQTVTLRCDPISGHDNLYWYRRVMGKEIKFLLHFVKESKQDESGMPNNRFLAERTGGTYSTLKVQPAELEDSGVYFCASSQYGWPNEKLFFGSGTQLSVL.

This chain links TRBV5-1 with TRBJ1-2, with unresolved D. The CDR3 extends over 16 amino acids. V lost 3 bases and J lost 6, with 21 bases in between. Per germline, CDR1 SGHRS and CDR2 YFSETQ. The CDR3 spells CASSYGLVLGRDGYTF. CDR3 DNA sequence: TGCGCCAGCAGCTACGGCCTTGTTCTGGGAAGGGATGGCTACACCTTC.

This clone was observed once. The V and J genes are TRBV18 and TRBJ1-2; no definite D call. Looked up from germline, CDR1 is KGHSH and CDR2 is LQKENI. The CDR3 length is 15 residues. V lost 5 bases and J 5 bases, leaving 18 bases between the germline ends. Here the CDR3 DNA reads TGTGCCAGCTCAGTATCAAGTGGAGCGAATTATGGCTACACCTTC. Translated: CASSVSSGANYGYTF. Combining the CDR3 with reference TRBV18 and TRBJ1-2 gives the whole variable domain NAGVMQNPRHLVRRRGQEARLRCSPMKGHSHVYWYRQLPEEGLKFMVYLQKENIIDESGMPKERFSAEFPKEGPSILRIQQVVRGDSAAYFCASSVSSGANYGYTFGSGTRLTVV.

The chain is built from TRBV19 and TRBJ2-3; D is ambiguous. CDR3 size: 12 residues. Germline CDR1 is LNHDA and CDR2 is SQIVND (reference sequence). The V end was cut by 8 bases, the J end by 3 bases, with 9 bases between. The CDR3 DNA is TGTGCCAGTGGATGGTGGACAGATACGCAGTATTTT. Its translation is CASGWWTDTQYF.

The rearrangement uses TRBV5-1 and TRBJ1-1, with no clear D. The CDR3 sequence is 15 residues long. Trimming removed 3 bases at V and 5 bases at J, with 17 bases between. Germline CDR1 is SGHRS and CDR2 is YFSETQ. The CDR3 spells CASSSVVSRGTEAFF. CDR3 sequence (DNA): TGCGCCAGCAGCTCGGTCGTCTCACGAGGTACTGAAGCTTTCTTT.

V and J are TRBV4-2 and TRBJ2-5; TRBD2 matches at 14 bases. CDR1 and CDR2 from the germline V gene are LGHNA and YNFKEQ. The CDR3 consists of 16 residues. The trim removed 4 bases at V and 5 bases at J, leaving 6 bases unmatched. CDR3 nucleotide sequence: TGTGCCAGCAGCCTATCGACTAGCGGGGGGGTCGAGACCCAGTACTTC. This sequence encodes CASSLSTSGGVETQYF.

This clone was seen only a few times. The rearrangement joins TRBV6-5 to TRBJ2-7; a weak D match, TRBD1 (6 bases). Germline CDR1 MNHEY, CDR2 SVGAGI. The CDR3 contains 16 residues. The germline V and J ends were trimmed by 0 bases and 2 bases, with 14 bases remaining between them. This chain's CDR3 is CASSYSGQSGTYEQYF. The CDR3 bases are TGTGCCAGCAGTTACTCCGGACAGTCAGGAACCTACGAGCAGTACTTC.

V and J are TRBV11-2 and TRBJ2-5, with D possibly being TRBD1 (5 bases). This CDR3 has 14 amino acids. In germline, CDR1 is SGHAT, CDR2 FQNNGV. Deletions cut 5 bases from V and 1 base from J, with 11 bases between. CDR3 loop: CASSHTTVQETQYF. The CDR3, as DNA: TGTGCCAGCAGCCATACGACAGTCCAAGAGACCCAGTACTTC. Based on the CDR3 plus reference TRBV11-2 and TRBJ2-5, the full variable domain is EAGVAQSPRYKIIEKRQSVAFWCNPISGHATLYWYQQILGQGPKLLIQFQNNGVVDDSQLPKDRFSAERLKGVDSTLKIQPAKLEDSAVYLCASSHTTVQETQYFGPGTRLLVL.

This sequence joins TRBV19 and TRBJ2-5; D is possibly TRBD2 (6 bases). Germline V gives CDR1 LNHDA, CDR2 SQIVND (reference sequence). CDR3 length: 14 residues. Deletions cut 6 bases from V and 5 bases from J, with 16 bases between. CDR3 in amino acids: CASRPSGRGETQYF. CDR3 sequence (DNA): TGTGCCAGTAGGCCCTCCGGGAGAGGTGAGACCCAGTACTTC.

The chain joins TRBV6-1 to TRBJ2-7, with 8 bases lining up with TRBD2. J gave up 1 base and V 7 bases, and 6 bases lay outside the gene matches. This CDR3 has 14 residues. Per the germline V gene, CDR1 is MNHNS and CDR2 is SASEGT. The CDR3 protein is CASISRGGSYEQYF. CDR3 DNA sequence: TGTGCCAGCATCTCCCGGGGGGGATCCTACGAGCAGTACTTC.

This chain links TRBV5-1 with TRBJ2-1; the D is unclear. The germline gives CDR1 SGHRS, CDR2 YFSETQ. The CDR3 sequence is 11 residues long. V was trimmed by 3 bases and J by 4 bases, leaving 2 bases between them. As DNA, the CDR3 is TGCGCCAGCAGCTCTTACAATGAGCAGTTCTTC. Its protein is CASSSYNEQFF.